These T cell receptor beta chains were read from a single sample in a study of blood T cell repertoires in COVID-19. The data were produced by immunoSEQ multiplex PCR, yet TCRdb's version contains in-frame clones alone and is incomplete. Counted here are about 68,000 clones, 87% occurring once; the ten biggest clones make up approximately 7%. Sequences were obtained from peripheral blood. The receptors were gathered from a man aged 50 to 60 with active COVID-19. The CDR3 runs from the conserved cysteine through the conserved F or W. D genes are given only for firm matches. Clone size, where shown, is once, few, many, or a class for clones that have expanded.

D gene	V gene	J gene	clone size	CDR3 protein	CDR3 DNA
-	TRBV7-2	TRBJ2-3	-	CASSLDSTVPGAQYF	TGTGCCAGCAGCTTAGACTCCACCGTTCCCGGGGCGCAGTATTTT
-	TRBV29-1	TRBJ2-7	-	CSVEGVGVHEQYF	TGCAGCGTTGAAGGTGTAGGGGTCCACGAGCAGTACTTC
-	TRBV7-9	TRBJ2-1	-	CASSSPERGLPPFDEQFF	TGTGCCAGCAGCTCCCCCGAACGGGGACTTCCCCCGTTTGATGAGCAGTTCTTC
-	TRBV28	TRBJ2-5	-	CASSPQTYQETQYF	TGTGCCAGCAGCCCCCAGACTTACCAAGAGACCCAGTACTTC
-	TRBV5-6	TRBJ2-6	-	CASSLFRSGANVLTF	TGTGCCAGCAGCTTATTTAGATCTGGGGCCAACGTCCTGACTTTC
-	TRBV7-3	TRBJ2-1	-	CASSLQGLGSYNEQFF	TGTGCCAGCAGCTTGCAGGGGTTGGGGTCCTACAATGAGCAGTTCTTC
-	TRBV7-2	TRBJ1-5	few	CASSSMGGDQPQHF	TGTGCCAGCAGCTCAATGGGGGGGGATCAGCCCCAGCATTTT
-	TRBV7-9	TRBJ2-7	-	CASRRYGSYEQYF	TGTGCCAGCAGACGATACGGCTCCTACGAGCAGTACTTC
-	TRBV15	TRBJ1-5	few	CATSRDPRERSNQPQHF	TGTGCCACCAGCAGAGACCCCCGTGAGCGTAGCAATCAGCCCCAGCATTTT
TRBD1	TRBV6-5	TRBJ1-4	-	CASSYGWDRVEEKLFF	TGTGCCAGCAGTTACGGGTGGGACAGGGTAGAGGAAAAACTGTTTTTT
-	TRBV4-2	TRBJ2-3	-	CASSRKRGGQTDTQYF	TGTGCCAGCAGTCGCAAGAGGGGGGGCCAGACAGATACGCAGTATTTT
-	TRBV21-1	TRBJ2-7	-	CASSKASPHEQYF	TGTGCCAGCAGCAAAGCCAGTCCGCACGAGCAGTACTTC
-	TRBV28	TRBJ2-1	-	CASSLVDRAYNEQFF	TGTGCCAGCAGTTTAGTAGACAGAGCCTACAATGAGCAGTTCTTC
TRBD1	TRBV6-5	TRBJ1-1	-	CASSSGQGLQAFF	TGTGCCAGCAGTTCCGGACAGGGGCTCCAGGCTTTCTTT
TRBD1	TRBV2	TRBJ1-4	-	CASSGDRADEKLFF	TGTGCCAGCAGTGGCGACAGGGCTGACGAAAAACTGTTTTTT
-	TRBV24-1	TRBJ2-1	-	CATRGNRDIYNEQFF	TGTGCCACCAGGGGCAACCGGGACATTTACAATGAGCAGTTCTTC
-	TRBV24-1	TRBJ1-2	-	CATSEQDRNYGYTF	TGTGCCACCAGTGAACAAGACAGGAACTATGGCTACACCTTC
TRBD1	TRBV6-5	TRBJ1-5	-	CASTVRQGQPQHF	TGTGCCAGTACCGTGAGACAGGGTCAGCCCCAGCATTTT
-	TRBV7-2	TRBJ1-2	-	CASSPDTLGGYTF	TGTGCCAGCAGCCCTGACACCTTGGGCGGCTACACCTTC
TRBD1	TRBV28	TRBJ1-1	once	CASTETGGVTEAFF	TGTGCCAGCACCGAGACAGGGGGCGTCACTGAAGCTTTCTTT
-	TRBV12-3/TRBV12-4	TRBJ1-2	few	CASGNGGMNGYTF	TGTGCCAGCGGGAATGGGGGCATGAATGGCTACACCTTC
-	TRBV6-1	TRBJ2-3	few	CASSEGTAPQIGGTQYF	TGTGCCAGCAGTGAAGGGACAGCCCCCCAGATCGGCGGTACGCAGTATTTT
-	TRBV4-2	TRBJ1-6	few	CASSQDLRGGNSPLHF	TGTGCCAGCAGCCAAGATTTGAGAGGGGGTAATTCACCCCTCCACTTT
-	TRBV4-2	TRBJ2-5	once	CASSPTASQETQYF	TGTGCCAGCAGCCCGACAGCCTCCCAAGAGACCCAGTACTTC
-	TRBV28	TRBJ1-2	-	CASSGPGHVPYGYTF	TGTGCCAGCAGCGGGCCGGGACATGTCCCATATGGCTACACCTTC
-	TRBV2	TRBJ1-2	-	CASSAGANYGYTF	TGTGCCAGCAGTGCCGGGGCTAACTATGGCTACACCTTC
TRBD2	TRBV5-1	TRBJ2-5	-	CASSPASGGPQETQYF	TGCGCCAGCAGCCCGGCCAGCGGGGGGCCCCAAGAGACCCAGTACTTC
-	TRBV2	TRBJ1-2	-	CASREGFGYTF	TGTGCCAGCAGGGAGGGGTTTGGCTACACCTTC
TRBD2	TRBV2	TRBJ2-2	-	CASSLMTSGRAGELFF	TGTGCCAGCAGCCTCATGACTAGCGGGAGAGCCGGGGAGCTGTTTTTT
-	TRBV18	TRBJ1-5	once	CASSPGGTLNRGQPQHF	TGTGCCAGCTCACCTGGAGGGACTCTGAATAGGGGTCAGCCCCAGCATTTT
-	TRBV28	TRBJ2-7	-	CASSLTDYEQYF	TGTGCCAGCAGTTTAACAGACTACGAGCAGTACTTC
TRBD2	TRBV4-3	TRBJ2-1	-	CASSQALAGVGEQFF	TGCGCCAGCAGCCAAGCCCTAGCGGGGGTTGGCGAGCAGTTCTTC
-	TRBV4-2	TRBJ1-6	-	CASSQDPGQPMGPLHF	TGTGCCAGCAGCCAAGACCCCGGACAGCCCATGGGGCCCCTCCACTTT
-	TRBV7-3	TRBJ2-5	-	CASSLSRDKTQYF	TGTGCCAGCAGCTTAAGCAGGGATAAGACCCAGTACTTC
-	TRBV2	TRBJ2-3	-	CAGAWAVADTQYF	TGTGCCGGGGCATGGGCTGTAGCAGATACGCAGTATTTT
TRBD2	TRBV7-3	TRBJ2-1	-	CASSPIDQRGPYNEQFF	TGTGCCAGCAGCCCTATCGACCAGCGGGGGCCCTACAATGAGCAGTTCTTC
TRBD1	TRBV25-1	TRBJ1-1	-	CASLGTAYTEAFF	TGTGCCAGTCTTGGGACAGCTTACACTGAAGCTTTCTTT
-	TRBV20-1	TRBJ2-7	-	CSASLGGSYEQYF	TGCAGTGCCAGTTTAGGGGGCTCCTACGAGCAGTACTTC
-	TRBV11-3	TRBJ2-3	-	CASSTSTDTQYF	TGTGCCAGCAGCACTAGCACAGATACGCAGTATTTT
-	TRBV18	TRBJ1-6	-	CASSLQGGNSPLHF	TGTGCCAGCTCACTACAGGGAGGGAATTCACCCCTCCACTTT
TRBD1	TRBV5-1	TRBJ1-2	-	CASSFSGTGGYGYTF	TGCGCCAGCAGCTTTAGTGGGACAGGGGGATATGGCTACACCTTC
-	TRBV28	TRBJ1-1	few	CASSPRGRGTEAFF	TGTGCCAGCAGTCCCAGGGGCCGGGGCACTGAAGCTTTCTTT
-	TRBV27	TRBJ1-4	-	CASSLSWTVGPATNEKLFF	TGTGCCAGCAGTTTATCGTGGACAGTGGGGCCTGCAACTAATGAAAAACTGTTTTTT
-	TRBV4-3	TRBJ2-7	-	CASSQEPGVKQYF	TGCGCCAGCAGCCAAGAACCGGGGGTGAAGCAGTACTTC
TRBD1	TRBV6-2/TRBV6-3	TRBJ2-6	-	CASSYEGAGANVLTF	TGTGCCAGCAGTTACGAGGGGGCCGGGGCCAACGTCCTGACTTTC
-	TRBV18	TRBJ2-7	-	CASSPDSYEQYF	TGTGCCAGCTCACCCGACAGCTACGAGCAGTACTTC
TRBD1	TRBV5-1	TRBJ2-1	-	CASRTTGYSYNEQFF	TGCGCCAGCAGAACGACAGGGTACTCCTACAATGAGCAGTTCTTC
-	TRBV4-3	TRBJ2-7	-	CASSPAGAGYEQYF	TGCGCCAGCAGCCCGGCCGGAGCAGGGTACGAGCAGTACTTC
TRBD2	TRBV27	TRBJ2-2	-	CASSFAGGGFEVGELFF	TGTGCCAGCAGTTTTGCGGGAGGAGGATTTGAGGTCGGGGAGCTGTTTTTT
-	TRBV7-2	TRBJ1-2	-	CASSLAGQGDYGYTF	TGTGCCAGCAGCTTAGCAGGACAAGGGGACTATGGCTACACCTTC
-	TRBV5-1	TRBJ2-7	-	CASSFDTTGSYEQYF	TGCGCCAGCAGCTTCGACACTACAGGTAGCTACGAGCAGTACTTC
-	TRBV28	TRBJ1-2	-	CASRGTPNYGYTF	TGTGCCAGCAGAGGGACACCTAACTATGGCTACACCTTC
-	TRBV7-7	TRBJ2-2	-	CASTSTNTEGSFFGNTGELFF	TGTGCTAGCACCTCAACTAATACGGAGGGCAGCTTCTTCGGGAACACCGGGGAGCTGTTTTTT